The T cell receptor (beta chain) described here comes from a study of T-cell memory formation after mild COVID-19 (dated by TCRdb to about 2021). General notes on the study: TCR sequence clusters from the two donors were found to be largely donor specific. Two young, previously healthy adult volunteers, one female and one male, were included in the cohort. In a couple of donors, T-cell clones that expanded and contracted after mild COVID-19 were tracked by sequencing TCRalpha and TCRbeta repertoires over time.

V drops 3 bases and J drops 4 bases, leaving 12 bases in between. According to the germline V gene, CDR1 reads SGHVS and CDR2 reads FQNEAQ. Spanning cysteine to phenylalanine, the CDR3 consists of 14 amino acids. The CDR3 DNA has 42 bases and is translated from base 1. The listed sequencing device is Illumina NovaSeq 6000. TCRalpha and TCRbeta cDNA libraries were built by 5'RACE with constant-segment primers, adding sample barcodes and unique molecular identifiers. RNA was extracted from every sample with Trizol reagent. The libraries were amplified in two PCR steps, and the second step added a second sample barcode and Illumina TruSeq adapters. Sequencing of the libraries was done on an Illumina NovaSeq, producing 2 x 150 bp paired-end reads. In the paper's pipeline: Reads were demultiplexed and collapsed into UMI-guided consensus sequences with migec v1.2.7. Using mixcr v2.1.11, UMI consensuses were aligned to TRA and TRB V and J templates and then assembled into clonotypes. Clonotypes were classified as expanded or contracted when called significant by both edgeR and NoisET, with noise models trained on biological replicates. For edgeR calls, the cutoffs were a false discovery rate-adjusted p below 0.01 and a log2 fold-change threshold of 1. As an exploratory analysis of dynamics, max-normalized trajectories of the 1000 most abundant clonotypes were examined with PCA combined with hierarchical clustering. The CD4 or CD8 phenotype of responding clones was assigned using the separately sequenced CD4+ and CD8+ repertoires. TCRdb ran its own pipeline on the public reads, namely fastp trimming at Q25 and MiXCR clone calling, and kept in-frame beta chains. Records with the same CDR3 protein are collapsed into one entry carrying the most frequent genes and DNA. The V and J calls reflect TCRdb's pipeline rather than the authors' work. This sample has under 35,000 distinct CDR3 sequences in its table, and 20% to 25% of those were observed once. The leading ten clones occupy more than 1.5% of the sample.

Beyond this particular receptor, the publication reports: SARS-CoV-2 specificity was not confirmed for the second-wave clones peaking on day 37. Contracting CD4+ clones were found mainly in CM and EM memory subsets, while CD8+ clones were enriched in EMRA. From day 15 to 85, contracting clones showed balanced CD4/CD8 phenotypes, whereas a second wave of clones that expanded from day 15 to 37 leaned towards CD4+. Some responding clones were detected in pre-infection memory, which suggested that pre-existing cross-reactive memory T cells had joined the SARS-CoV-2 response. The study covered only two mild cases, and larger cohorts including severe cases with pre-infection samples were considered necessary.

This clonotype occurred once. The antigen it binds to is not known. No quality values exist for individual bases; no much larger clone is one base distant. A single read is weak support. PBMCs were isolated by Ficoll-Paque density gradient centrifugation. The sample consisted of PBMCs or a T cell subset sorted from them (not recorded which). This receptor was taken from an adult who had mild COVID-19 (a few samples of this study predate the infection). The sample titles of this study are shuffled in the database, so cell type and time point are left out. The rearranged segments are TRBV7-8 and TRBJ1-2, with TRBD1 tentatively as D gene (6 bases match). In nucleotides, the sequence is TGTGCCAGCAGCTTGGGGGGCGAGGGCTATGGCTACACCTTC. It translates as CASSLGGEGYGYTF.